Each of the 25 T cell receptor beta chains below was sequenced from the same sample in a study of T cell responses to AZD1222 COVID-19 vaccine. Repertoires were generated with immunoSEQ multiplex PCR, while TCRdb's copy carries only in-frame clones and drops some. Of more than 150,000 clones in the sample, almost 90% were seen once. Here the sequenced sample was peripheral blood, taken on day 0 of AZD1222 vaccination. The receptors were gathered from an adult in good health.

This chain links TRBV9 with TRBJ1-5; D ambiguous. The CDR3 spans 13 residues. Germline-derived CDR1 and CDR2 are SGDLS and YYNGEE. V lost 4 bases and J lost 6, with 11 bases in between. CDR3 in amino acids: CASSSTEGQPQHF. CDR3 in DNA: TGTGCCAGCAGCTCCACGGAGGGTCAGCCCCAGCATTTT.

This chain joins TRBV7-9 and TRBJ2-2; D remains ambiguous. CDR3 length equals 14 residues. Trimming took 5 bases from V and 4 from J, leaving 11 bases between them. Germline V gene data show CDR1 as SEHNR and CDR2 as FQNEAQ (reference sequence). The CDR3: CASSPTISTGELFF. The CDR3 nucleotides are TGTGCCAGCAGCCCCACAATTTCCACCGGGGAGCTGTTTTTT.

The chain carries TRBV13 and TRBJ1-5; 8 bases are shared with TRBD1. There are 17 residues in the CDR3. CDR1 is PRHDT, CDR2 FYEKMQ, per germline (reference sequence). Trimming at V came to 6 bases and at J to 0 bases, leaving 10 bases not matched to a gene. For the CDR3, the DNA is TGTGCCAGCAGTCTGAAACAGGGGGGGTATAGCAATCAGCCCCAGCATTTT. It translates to CASSLKQGGYSNQPQHF.

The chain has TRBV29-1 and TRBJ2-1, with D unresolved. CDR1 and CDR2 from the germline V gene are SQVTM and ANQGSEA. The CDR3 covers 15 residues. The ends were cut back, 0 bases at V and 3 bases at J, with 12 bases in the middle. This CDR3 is CSVEDLYTNYNEQFF. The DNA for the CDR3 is TGCAGCGTTGAAGATTTGTACACAAACTACAATGAGCAGTTCTTC.

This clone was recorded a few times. CDR3 residues: CASSETNQGWGYTF. The CDR3 DNA reads as TGTGCCAGCAGTGAGACTAACCAGGGTTGGGGCTACACCTTC. The chain recombines TRBV6-4 with TRBJ1-2; tentative D call: TRBD1 (5 bases). Germline lookup yields CDR1 MRHNA and CDR2 SNTAGT. The CDR3 runs 14 residues. V shed 3 bases and J shed 8 bases, with 16 bases lying between them.

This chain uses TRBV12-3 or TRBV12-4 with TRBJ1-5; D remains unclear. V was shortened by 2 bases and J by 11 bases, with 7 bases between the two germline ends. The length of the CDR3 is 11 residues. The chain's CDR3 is CASSLRGSQHF. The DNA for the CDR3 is TGTGCCAGCAGTTTACGGGGATCCCAGCATTTT.

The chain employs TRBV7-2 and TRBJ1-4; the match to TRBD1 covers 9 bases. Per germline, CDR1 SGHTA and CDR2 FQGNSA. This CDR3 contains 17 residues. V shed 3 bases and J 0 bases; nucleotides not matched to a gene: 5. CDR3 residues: CASSFGQGPATNEKLFF. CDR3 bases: TGTGCCAGCAGCTTCGGACAGGGGCCTGCAACTAATGAAAAACTGTTTTTT.

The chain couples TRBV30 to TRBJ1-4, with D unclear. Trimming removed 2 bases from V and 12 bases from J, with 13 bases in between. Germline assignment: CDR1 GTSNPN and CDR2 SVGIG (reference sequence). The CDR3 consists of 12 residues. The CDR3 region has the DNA TGTGCCTGGAGTCCATTCAACAGTCAACTGTTTTTT. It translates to CAWSPFNSQLFF.

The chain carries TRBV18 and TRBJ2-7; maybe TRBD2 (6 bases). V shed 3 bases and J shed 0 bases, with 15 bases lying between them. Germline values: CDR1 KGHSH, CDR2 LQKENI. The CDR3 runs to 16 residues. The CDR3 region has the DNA TGTGCCAGCTCACCTGCAGCCAGCGGGTCCTCCTACGAGCAGTACTTC. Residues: CASSPAASGSSYEQYF.

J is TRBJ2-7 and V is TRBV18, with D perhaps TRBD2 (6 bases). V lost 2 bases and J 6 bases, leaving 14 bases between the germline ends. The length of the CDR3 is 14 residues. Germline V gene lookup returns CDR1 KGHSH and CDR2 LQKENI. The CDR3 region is CASSPGGVGGEQYF. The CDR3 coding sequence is TGTGCCAGCTCACCAGGAGGGGTCGGCGGCGAGCAGTACTTC.

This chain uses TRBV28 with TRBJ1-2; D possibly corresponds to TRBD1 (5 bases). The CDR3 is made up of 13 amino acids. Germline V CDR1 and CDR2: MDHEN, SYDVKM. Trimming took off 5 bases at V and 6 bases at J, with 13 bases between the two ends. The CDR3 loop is CASSPGGVHGYTF. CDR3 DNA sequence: TGTGCCAGCAGTCCTGGAGGGGTTCATGGCTACACCTTC.

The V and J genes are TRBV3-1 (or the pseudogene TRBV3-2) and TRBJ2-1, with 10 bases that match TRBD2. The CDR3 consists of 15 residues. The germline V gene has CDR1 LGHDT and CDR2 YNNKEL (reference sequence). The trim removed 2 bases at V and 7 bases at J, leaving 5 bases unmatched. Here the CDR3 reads CASSQLAGVGNEQFF. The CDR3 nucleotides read TGTGCCAGCAGCCAACTAGCGGGAGTGGGGAATGAGCAGTTCTTC.

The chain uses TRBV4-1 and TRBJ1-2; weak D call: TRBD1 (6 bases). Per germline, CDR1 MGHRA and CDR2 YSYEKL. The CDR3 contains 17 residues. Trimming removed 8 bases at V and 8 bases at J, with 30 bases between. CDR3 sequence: CASSPGPQTGLSSGYTF. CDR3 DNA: TGCGCCAGCTCACCCGGGCCGCAAACAGGGCTCTCTTCGGGCTACACCTTC.

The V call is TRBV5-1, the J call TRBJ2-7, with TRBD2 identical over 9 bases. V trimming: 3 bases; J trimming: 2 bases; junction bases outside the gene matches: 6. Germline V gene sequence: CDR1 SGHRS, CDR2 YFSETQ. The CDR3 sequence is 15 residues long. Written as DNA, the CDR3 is TGCGCCAGCAGCTACTCGGGACTAGCCCCCTACGAGCAGTACTTC. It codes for CASSYSGLAPYEQYF.

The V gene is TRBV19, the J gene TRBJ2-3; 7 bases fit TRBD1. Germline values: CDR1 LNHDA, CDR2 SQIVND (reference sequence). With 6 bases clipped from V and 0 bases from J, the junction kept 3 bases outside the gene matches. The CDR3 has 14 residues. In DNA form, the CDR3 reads TGTGCCAGTAGGAAGGGGGCTAGCACAGATACGCAGTATTTT. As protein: CASRKGASTDTQYF.

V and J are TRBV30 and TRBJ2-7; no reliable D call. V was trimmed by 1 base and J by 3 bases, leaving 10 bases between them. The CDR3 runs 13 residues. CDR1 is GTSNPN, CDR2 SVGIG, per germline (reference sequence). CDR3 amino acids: CAWSADLNYEQYF. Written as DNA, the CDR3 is TGTGCCTGGAGTGCGGACCTCAACTACGAGCAGTACTTC. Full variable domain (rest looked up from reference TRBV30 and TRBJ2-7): SQTIHQWPATLVQPVGSPLSLECTVEGTSNPNLYWYRQAAGRGLQLLFYSVGIGQISSEVPQNLSASRPQDRQFILSSKKLLLSDSGFYLCAWSADLNYEQYFGPGTRLTVT.

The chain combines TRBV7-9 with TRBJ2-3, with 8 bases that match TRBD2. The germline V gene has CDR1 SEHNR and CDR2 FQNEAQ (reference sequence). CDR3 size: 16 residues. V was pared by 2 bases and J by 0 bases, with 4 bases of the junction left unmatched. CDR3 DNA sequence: TGTGCCAGCAGCTTACGTGGGACTAGGAGCACAGATACGCAGTATTTT. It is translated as CASSLRGTRSTDTQYF.

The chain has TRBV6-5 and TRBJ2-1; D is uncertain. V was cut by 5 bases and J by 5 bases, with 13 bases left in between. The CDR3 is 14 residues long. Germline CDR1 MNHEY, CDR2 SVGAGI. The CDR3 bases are TGTGCCAGCAGTCCCGACTGGAAAGACAATGAGCAGTTCTTC. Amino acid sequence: CASSPDWKDNEQFF.

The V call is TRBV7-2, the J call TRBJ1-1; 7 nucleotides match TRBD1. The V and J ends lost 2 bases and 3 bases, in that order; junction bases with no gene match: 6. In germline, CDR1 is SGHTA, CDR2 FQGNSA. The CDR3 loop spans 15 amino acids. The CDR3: CASSLTQQGYTEAFF. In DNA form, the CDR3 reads TGTGCCAGCAGCTTAACACAACAGGGGTACACTGAAGCTTTCTTT.

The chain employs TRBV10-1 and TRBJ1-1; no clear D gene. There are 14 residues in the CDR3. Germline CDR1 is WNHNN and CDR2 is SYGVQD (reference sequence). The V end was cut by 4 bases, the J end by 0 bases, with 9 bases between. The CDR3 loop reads CASSVGLLNTEAFF. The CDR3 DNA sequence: TGCGCCAGCAGTGTCGGGCTCCTGAACACTGAAGCTTTCTTT.

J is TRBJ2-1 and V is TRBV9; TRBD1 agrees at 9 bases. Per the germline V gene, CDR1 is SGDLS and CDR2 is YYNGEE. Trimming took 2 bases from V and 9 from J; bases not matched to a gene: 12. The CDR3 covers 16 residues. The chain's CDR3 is CASSVLWTGVKGEQFF. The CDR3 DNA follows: TGTGCCAGCAGCGTCCTATGGACAGGGGTAAAAGGTGAGCAGTTCTTC.

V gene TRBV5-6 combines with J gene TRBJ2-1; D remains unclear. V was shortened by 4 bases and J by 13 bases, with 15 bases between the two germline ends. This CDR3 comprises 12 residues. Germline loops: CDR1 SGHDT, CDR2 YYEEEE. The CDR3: CASSRDTREQFF. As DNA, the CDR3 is TGTGCCAGCAGCAGAGACACCCGCGAACAGTTCTTC.

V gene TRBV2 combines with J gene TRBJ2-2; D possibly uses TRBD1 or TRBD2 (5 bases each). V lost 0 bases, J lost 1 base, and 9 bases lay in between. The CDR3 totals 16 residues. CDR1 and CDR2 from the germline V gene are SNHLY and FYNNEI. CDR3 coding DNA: TGTGCCAGCAGTGAAGCGGGGGTAGTGAACACCGGGGAGCTGTTTTTT. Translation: CASSEAGVVNTGELFF.

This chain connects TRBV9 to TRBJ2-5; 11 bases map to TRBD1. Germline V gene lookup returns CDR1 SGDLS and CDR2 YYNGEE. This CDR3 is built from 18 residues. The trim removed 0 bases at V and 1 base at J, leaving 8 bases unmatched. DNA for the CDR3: TGTGCCAGCAGCGTAGAAGCCGGGACAGGGGGTCTCCAAGAGACCCAGTACTTC. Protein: CASSVEAGTGGLQETQYF.

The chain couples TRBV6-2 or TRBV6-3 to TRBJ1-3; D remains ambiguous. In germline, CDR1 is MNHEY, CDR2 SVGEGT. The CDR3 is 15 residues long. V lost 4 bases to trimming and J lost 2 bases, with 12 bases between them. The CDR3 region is CASSFLDMAGNTIYF. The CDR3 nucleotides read TGTGCCAGCAGTTTCCTCGACATGGCTGGAAACACCATATATTTT.